A selection of T cell receptor beta chains follows, all from one sample in a study of shared clonotypes between healthy human individuals. Profiling relied on immunoSEQ multiplex PCR, and the TCRdb table lists in-frame clones only, not all of them. The table includes about 1 million clones, around 76% detected once. The material sequenced was memory CD4+ T cells sorted from blood. These receptors were collected from a man between 18 and 35 years old in good health. Both conserved end residues are part of each CDR3. The order of the fields is J gene, D gene, V gene, clone size, CDR3 DNA, CDR3 protein. D genes are given only for firm matches. The listing skips clone size in some rows; elsewhere it reads once, few, many or a size class.

>TRBJ2-5|-|TRBV5-1|few
TGCGCCAGCAGCTTGGGGTCGATCCAGGTGAAGATGCAAGAGACCCAGTACTTC
CASSLGSIQVKMQETQYF
>TRBJ2-3|-|TRBV28|-
TGTGCCAGCAGTTCACCTGGGGGCGCGAGGACAGATACGCAGTATTTT
CASSSPGGARTDTQYF
>TRBJ2-7|-|TRBV2|once
TGTGCCAGCGGTGAGGTCGGTTACGAGCAGTACTTC
CASGEVGYEQYF
>TRBJ2-1|-|TRBV10-3|-
TGTGCCATCAGTGACTACGGGACTCTGAATTACAATGAGCAGTTCTTC
CAISDYGTLNYNEQFF
>TRBJ1-6|-|TRBV28|-
TGTGCCAGCAGTTTGGGGCCGAATAATTCACCCCTCCACTTT
CASSLGPNNSPLHF
>TRBJ2-7|-|TRBV2|-
TGTGCCAGCAGTGAGGCAACGGGCCCTTACGAGCAGTACTTC
CASSEATGPYEQYF
>TRBJ1-2|-|TRBV28|-
TGTGCCAGCAGTTCCCTTACATATGGCTACACCTTC
CASSSLTYGYTF
>TRBJ1-6|TRBD1|TRBV5-1|-
TGCGCCAGCAGCTTTGGGACAGGCCCTAATTCACCCCTCCACTTT
CASSFGTGPNSPLHF
>TRBJ2-3|-|TRBV10-3|-
TGTGCCATCAGTGAACTAGATACGCAGTATTTT
CAISELDTQYF
>TRBJ2-2|TRBD2|TRBV4-1|-
TGCGCCAGCAGCCAGGTTGGCCGAACCTTTTCGGGAGGTCGGACCGGGGAGCTGTTTTTT
CASSQVGRTFSGGRTGELFF
>TRBJ1-2|-|TRBV25-1|-
TGTGCCAGCCGACCCGGGGTGCCGGGTGGCTACACCTTC
CASRPGVPGGYTF
>TRBJ1-3|-|TRBV6-6|-
TGTGCCAGCAGTTTCCAGGGTCGCTCTGGAAACACCATATATTTT
CASSFQGRSGNTIYF
>TRBJ2-7|-|TRBV5-1|-
TGCGCCAGCAGCTTGAGAGGCAGCGACTACGAGCAGTACTTC
CASSLRGSDYEQYF
>TRBJ1-1|TRBD1|TRBV29-1|few
TGCAGCGTCGAGGGGGCGAACACTGAAGCTTTCTTT
CSVEGANTEAFF
>TRBJ1-1|-|TRBV27|-
TGTGCCACCCGAGGGTACACAGGGATGAACACTGAAGCTTTCTTT
CATRGYTGMNTEAFF
>TRBJ1-1|-|TRBV7-9|-
TGTGCCAGCCGGGGGCAGATGAACACTGAAGCTTTCTTT
CASRGQMNTEAFF
>TRBJ2-1|TRBD1|TRBV27|-
TGTGCCAGCAGTTCGTCGAGGACAGGGGTCAATGAGCAGTTCTTC
CASSSSRTGVNEQFF
>TRBJ2-7|-|TRBV9|-
TGTGCCAGCAGCGTAGAGGCGGGGAGCTCCTACGAGCAGTACTTC
CASSVEAGSSYEQYF
>TRBJ1-3|-|TRBV4-1|-
TGCGCCAGCAGCCAAAACCCAACCCTTGGGGGAAACACCATATATTTT
CASSQNPTLGGNTIYF
>TRBJ2-7|-|TRBV2|-
TGTGCCAGCAGAGAAGGGGTGGCTGGCGAGCAGTACTTC
CASREGVAGEQYF
>TRBJ1-6|-|TRBV6-6|-
TGTGCCAGCAGCCAGACCGGACAGTCTAATTCACCCCTCCACTTT
CASSQTGQSNSPLHF
>TRBJ2-7|-|TRBV4-1|-
TGCGCCAGCAGCCAAGAGACTATACCTACTGGCGAGCAGTACTTC
CASSQETIPTGEQYF
>TRBJ2-3|TRBD2|TRBV7-9|-
TGTGCCAGCAGCTTAGCTGTACTAGCGGGAGAGGCAGATACGCAGTATTTT
CASSLAVLAGEADTQYF
>TRBJ2-1|TRBD1|TRBV10-3|-
TGTGCCATCAGTGAGTCTGGGACAGGGTTTAATGAGCAGTTCTTC
CAISESGTGFNEQFF
>TRBJ1-1|TRBD1|TRBV30|-
TGTGCCTGGAGCCGGACGACAGGGACTGAAGCTTTCTTT
CAWSRTTGTEAFF
>TRBJ1-5|-|TRBV7-6|-
TGTGCCAGCAGCCCCTCCCCCTTCAGCAATCAGCCCCAGCATTTT
CASSPSPFSNQPQHF
>TRBJ2-5|-|TRBV11-2|-
TGTGCCAGCAGCCCGGGTTCTCAAGAGACCCAGTACTTC
CASSPGSQETQYF
>TRBJ2-3|TRBD2|TRBV9|few
TGTGCCAGCGCTAGCGGGGGGGTGGCGGATACGCAGTATTTT
CASASGGVADTQYF
>TRBJ1-4|-|TRBV5-1|-
TGCGCCAGCAGCTCATTCGGGTCTAATGAAAAACTGTTTTTT
CASSSFGSNEKLFF
>TRBJ2-7|-|TRBV2|-
TGTGCCAGCCTGATTATGGGCAGAACCGAGCAGTACTTC
CASLIMGRTEQYF
>TRBJ1-2|TRBD1|TRBV6-1|-
TGTGTGGGACAGGGAACGGGGTATAACTATGGCTACACCTTC
CVGQGTGYNYGYTF
>TRBJ1-2|TRBD1|TRBV28|-
TGTGCCAGCAGTAGGACAGGGGGCGCATGGGGCTACACCTTC
CASSRTGGAWGYTF
>TRBJ2-3|-|TRBV11-2|-
TGTGCCAGCAGCTTGGGGTCCTCAGATACGCAGTATTTT
CASSLGSSDTQYF
>TRBJ2-3|-|TRBV25-1|-
TGTGCCAGCAGTGAATTGGCGGACAGACTCACAGATACGCAGTATTTT
CASSELADRLTDTQYF
>TRBJ1-1|-|TRBV4-1|-
TGCGCCAGCAGCCAAGATGGAACGGTGAACACTGAAGCTTTCTTT
CASSQDGTVNTEAFF
>TRBJ1-2|-|TRBV28|few
TGTGCCAGCAGCAAACAGGAGCCTGGCTACACCTTC
CASSKQEPGYTF
>TRBJ1-5|-|TRBV15|-
TGTGCCACCAGCAGACGGGGGGCCAATCAGCCCCAGCATTTT
CATSRRGANQPQHF
>TRBJ2-7|TRBD1|TRBV18|-
TGTGCCAGCTCACCCGCTGGGACAGGGGGAGCCGAGCAGTACTTC
CASSPAGTGGAEQYF
>TRBJ1-5|-|TRBV27|-
TGTGCCAGCAGGGAAAGGGGGGTTAGCAATCAGCCCCAGCATTTT
CASRERGVSNQPQHF
>TRBJ2-5|TRBD2|TRBV14|-
TGTGCCAGCAGCACCGGGACTAGCGGTTTCCAAGAGACCCAGTACTTC
CASSTGTSGFQETQYF
>TRBJ2-3|-|TRBV2|-
TGTGCCAGCGGGGGGCAGGGAAGGCCAGATACGCAGTATTTT
CASGGQGRPDTQYF
>TRBJ2-1|TRBD2|TRBV7-9|-
TGTGCCAGCAGCTTGAGCGGGGGGTACAATGAGCAGTTCTTC
CASSLSGGYNEQFF
>TRBJ2-7|-|TRBV7-8|-
TGTGCCAGCTCCCGGGACGCAGAGCAGTACTTC
CASSRDAEQYF
>TRBJ1-3|-|TRBV5-6|-
TGTGCCAGCAGCCTTGGCGGGGGTGGCACTGGAAACACCATATATTTT
CASSLGGGGTGNTIYF
>TRBJ2-2|TRBD1|TRBV18|-
TGTGCCAGCTCACCGCCGGGACAGACCTTCTCGAACACCGGGGAGCTGTTTTTT
CASSPPGQTFSNTGELFF
>TRBJ2-7|TRBD2|TRBV19|-
TGTGCCAGTAGCCGGAGCGGGGGGTCATCCTACGAGCAGTACTTC
CASSRSGGSSYEQYF